This T cell receptor beta chain was found in a study of blood T cell repertoires in COVID-19. Germline lookup yields CDR1 MNHEY and CDR2 SVGAGI. Trimming at V came to 5 bases and at J to 4 bases, leaving 1 base not matched to a gene. The CDR3 totals 12 residues. Profiled with immunoSEQ multiplex PCR; TCRdb holds only in-frame clones, not every one. Among some 130,000 clones listed, about 89% were seen once. The sequence was collected from a man aged 50 to 59 with active COVID-19. The source material was peripheral blood. This chain links TRBV6-5 with TRBJ2-7, with 8 bases fitting TRBD1. The CDR3 DNA sequence: TGTGCCAGCAGTACAGGGGGATACGAGCAGTACTTC. It encodes CASSTGGYEQYF.